The entry below describes one T cell receptor beta chain. Germline V CDR1 and CDR2: SGHTA, FQGNSA. V lost 3 bases and J lost 2, with 19 bases in between. CDR3 length equals 17 residues. The data were taken from a study of T cell responses to AZD1222 COVID-19 vaccine. Sequencing used immunoSEQ multiplex PCR; TCRdb keeps in-frame clones, though not all of them. Seen here are about 130,000 clones, approximately 94% observed once, and the top ten hold around 7%. The sequence was obtained from an adult in good health. Sample: peripheral blood, taken on day 0 of AZD1222 vaccination. This rearrangement joins TRBV7-2 to TRBJ2-5; D may be TRBD2 (6 bases). This chain's CDR3 is CASSLSPSGGVQETQYF. The CDR3 coding sequence is TGTGCCAGCAGCTTGTCCCCGAGTGGCGGGGTACAAGAGACCCAGTACTTC.